The 12 T cell receptor beta chains presented below share a single source sample, sequenced in a study of blood T cell repertoires in COVID-19. Only in-frame clones appear in the TCRdb table, and some are missing; sequencing was by immunoSEQ multiplex PCR. The table has over 250,000 clones, 85% seen once. Input material: peripheral blood. The receptors were gathered from a human donor in a cohort sampled during active COVID-19.

This rearrangement joins TRBV19 to TRBJ1-2; TRBD1 matches at 7 bases. The CDR3 runs to 13 residues. The J segment lost 3 bases and the V segment lost 5 bases, leaving 3 bases of the junction unmatched. CDR1 LNHDA and CDR2 SQIVND come from the germline V gene (reference sequence). CDR3 sequence (DNA): TGTGCCAGTAGTCAAGACAGGGACTATGGCTACACCTTC. Encoded protein: CASSQDRDYGYTF.

The V gene is TRBV19, the J gene TRBJ2-3; 8 nucleotides line up with TRBD2. This CDR3 contains 21 residues. Germline CDR1 LNHDA, CDR2 SQIVND (reference sequence). With V trimmed by 5 bases and J by 7 bases, 29 bases remained unmatched. The CDR3 DNA is TGTGCCAGTAGTCCCTCGGGACTAGTGGCGTCTCGGCAATCACCACTTTATACGCAGTATTTT. Translated, it gives CASSPSGLVASRQSPLYTQYF.

CDR3 residues: CASSRPGTSNEQFF. Here the CDR3 DNA reads TGTGCCAGCAGCAGACCCGGGACTAGCAATGAGCAGTTCTTC. The chain has TRBV11-2 and TRBJ2-1; TRBD2 matches 8 bases. Germline trimming cut 5 bases from V and 6 bases from J; bases unmatched to any gene: 6. This CDR3 is 14 amino acids long. CDR1 is SGHAT and CDR2 is FQNNGV in the germline V gene.

The chain is built from TRBV2 and TRBJ1-2; 7 bases fit TRBD1. Germline assignment: CDR1 SNHLY and CDR2 FYNNEI. The V segment lost 4 bases and the J segment 4 bases; nucleotides outside the gene matches: 9. This CDR3 has 15 residues. CDR3 sequence reads: CASSVSAGGSYGYTF. CDR3 in DNA: TGTGCCAGCAGTGTGTCGGCAGGGGGTTCCTATGGCTACACCTTC.

The CDR3 DNA is TGTGCCAGCAGCGTAGGGGGACAGGGGGAGGGAGAGCAGTACTTC. This sequence encodes CASSVGGQGEGEQYF. V is TRBV9 and J is TRBJ2-7; 11 bases are a match to TRBD1. This CDR3 contains 15 residues. With 0 bases clipped from V and 7 bases from J, the junction kept 6 bases outside the gene matches. Germline V gives CDR1 SGDLS, CDR2 YYNGEE.

The CDR3 here is CASGDRLATYNEQFF. CDR3 DNA: TGTGCTAGTGGAGACCGACTAGCGACCTACAATGAGCAGTTCTTC. The V call is TRBV12-5, the J call TRBJ2-1, with 8 bases fitting TRBD2. The CDR3 is 15 amino acids. V lost 6 bases to trimming and J lost 2 bases; unmatched junction nucleotides: 6. Germline V gives CDR1 LGHNT, CDR2 FRNRAP.

V gene TRBV27 combines with J gene TRBJ1-3; D gene uncertain. The CDR3 spans 15 residues. Germline assignment: CDR1 MNHEY and CDR2 SMNVEV (reference sequence). Trimming cost V 2 bases and J 1 base, with 9 bases left between them. The CDR3 sequence is CASSLAGWSGNTIYF. The DNA for the CDR3 is TGTGCCAGCAGTTTAGCGGGTTGGTCTGGAAACACCATATATTTT.

For this clone: Other DNA sequences from this sample encode an identical CDR3 as well. The chain has TRBV19 and TRBJ1-1; TRBD1 might be the D (6 bases). The CDR3 contains 12 residues. Germline lookup yields CDR1 LNHDA and CDR2 SQIVND (reference sequence). The V end was cut by 2 bases, the J end by 8 bases, with 9 bases between. The CDR3 loop is CASSITQGEAFF. CDR3 DNA: TGTGCCAGTAGTATAACTCAGGGGGAAGCTTTCTTT.

The rearrangement links TRBV18 to TRBJ1-1; 9 nucleotides agree with TRBD1. This CDR3 contains 14 residues. Germline V lookup: CDR1 KGHSH, CDR2 LQKENI. J was trimmed by 5 bases and V by 5 bases; bases with no gene match: 6. The CDR3 here is CASSTGQGRTEAFF. CDR3 DNA: TGTGCCAGCTCAACGGGACAGGGAAGGACTGAAGCTTTCTTT.

The chain employs TRBV5-1 and TRBJ2-7; TRBD2 aligns across 9 bases. V shed 1 base, J shed 3 bases, and the junction held 17 bases outside the gene matches. This CDR3 region has 19 residues. Germline lookup yields CDR1 SGHRS and CDR2 YFSETQ. This CDR3 reads CASSLNRLAESPLLYEQYF. CDR3 DNA: TGCGCCAGCAGCTTGAACCGACTAGCGGAGAGTCCTCTACTCTACGAGCAGTACTTC.

The rearrangement joins TRBV7-9 to TRBJ2-1; 8 nucleotides match TRBD2. There are 16 residues in the CDR3. Germline CDR1 SEHNR, CDR2 FQNEAQ (reference sequence). J gave up 3 bases and V 5 bases, and 9 bases lay outside the gene matches. CDR3 sequence: CASSPARGGVYNEQFF. The CDR3 DNA reads as TGTGCCAGCAGCCCCGCCCGGGGGGGAGTCTACAATGAGCAGTTCTTC.

The J gene is TRBJ2-6, the V gene TRBV11-2; D perhaps matches TRBD1 (6 bases). The V and J ends lost 5 bases and 0 bases respectively, with 14 bases between them. The CDR3 spans 17 residues. Germline assignment: CDR1 SGHAT and CDR2 FQNNGV. CDR3 residues: CASSEGQLLSGANVLTF. In DNA form, the CDR3 reads TGTGCCAGCAGCGAGGGACAATTACTCTCTGGGGCCAACGTCCTGACTTTC.